The 24 T cell receptor beta chains listed next were all sequenced from one sample in a study of T cells in women clearing cervical HPV infection. This table comes from immunoSEQ multiplex PCR, and its TCRdb copy is limited to in-frame clones, with some not included. This table holds tens of thousands of clones. The specimen sequenced was blood buffy coat. The source is a woman between 18 and 70 years old with a cervical HPV16 infection that either progressed to CIN3+ or cleared (not recorded which).

Comments on this clone: Read sequence stops 3 residues before the CDR3 end, and the germline J gene provides the missing end. The chain recombines TRBV19 with TRBJ2-1, with 9 bases matching TRBD2. Losses at the gene ends were 4 bases for V and 7 bases for J; bases not matched to a gene: 8. Germline assignment: CDR1 LNHDA and CDR2 SQIVND (reference sequence). This CDR3 comprises 15 residues. The sequenced part of the CDR3 DNA is TGTGCCAGTAGTAATAGCGGGGGAGGGGCTAATGAG. Encoded protein: CASSNSGGGANE. The CDR3 in full is CASSNSGGGANEQFF.

Note on this clone: The read falls 3 residues short of the CDR3 end, and the missing part is taken from the germline J gene. The gene calls are TRBV6-4 and TRBJ2-3, with 9 positions matching TRBD2. The CDR3 contains 14 residues. Germline CDR1 is MRHNA and CDR2 is SNTAGT. V gave up 6 bases and J gave up 2 bases; unmatched junction bases: 3. CDR3: CASSLAGDTDTQYF. Incomplete CDR3 DNA: TGTGCCAGCAGCTTAGCGGGAGACACAGATACG.

As for this clone: The read is 3 residues too short to cover the CDR3 end, so that end is filled in from the germline J gene. This chain connects TRBV7-9 to TRBJ1-2, with D uncertain. The germline V gene encodes CDR1 SEHNR and CDR2 FQNEAQ (reference sequence). The CDR3 runs to 14 residues. The CDR3 reads CASSLKTKVDTYTF. The covered CDR3 bases are TGTGCCAGCAGCTTGAAGACTAAGGTAGATACC.

About this clone: Read coverage stops 3 residues before the CDR3 terminus; the germline J gene supplies the remainder. This chain joins TRBV19 and TRBJ2-7, with 8 bases fitting TRBD2. The V gene's germline CDR1 is LNHDA and CDR2 SQIVND (reference sequence). The junction had 7 bases not matched to a gene; V was cut back by 4 bases and J by 2 bases. There are 15 residues in the CDR3. The CDR3 DNA, read in part, is TGTGCCAGTAGTACAAGCGGGAGTCCCCCCTACGAG. Its protein is CASSTSGSPPYE. The entire CDR3 reads CASSTSGSPPYEQYF.

Details on this clone: The read halts 3 residues ahead of the CDR3 end, with the missing end drawn from the germline J gene. V gene TRBV2 combines with J gene TRBJ1-1; D uncertain. The V end lost 7 bases, the J end lost 3 bases, and 15 bases lay between the germline ends. Germline-derived CDR1 and CDR2 are SNHLY and FYNNEI. This CDR3 contains 14 residues. Here the CDR3 reads CASTPTPRHTEAFF. The CDR3 DNA, read in part, is TGTGCCAGCACCCCGACACCCCGGCACACTGAA.

Comment on this clone: The read comes to an end 3 residues before the CDR3 does, leaving the germline J gene to fill in the end. The J gene is TRBJ1-4, the V gene TRBV20-1; 9 nucleotides match TRBD1. The CDR3 is 14 amino acids. Germline CDR1 and CDR2: DFQATT and SNEGSKA (reference sequence). V dropped 5 bases and J dropped 8; count of bases not matched to a gene: 9. CDR3: CSAGPGQGGEKLFF. The CDR3 bases that were read are TGCAGTGCTGGCCCGGGACAGGGAGGAGAAAAA.

Regarding this clone: The read ends 3 residues early relative to the CDR3; the germline J gene fills the gap. The genes are TRBV19 and TRBJ2-7; a weak D match, TRBD1 (6 bases). Germline lookup yields CDR1 LNHDA and CDR2 SQIVND (reference sequence). This CDR3 is 16 amino acids long. Trimming left V 5 bases short and J 4 bases short, with 21 bases between. The CDR3 sequence: CASSPSGEKLGYEQYF. The covered CDR3 bases are TGTGCCAGTAGTCCTTCAGGGGAAAAGCTCGGGTACGAG.

Concerning this clone: The CDR3 end is not reached by the read, which stops 3 residues before it; the germline J gene fills it in. The rearrangement joins TRBV5-1 to TRBJ1-4, with 7 bases aligning to TRBD1. CDR1 and CDR2 (germline): SGHRS, YFSETQ. The CDR3 totals 16 residues. V shed 0 bases, J shed 7 bases, and the junction held 9 bases outside the gene matches. Here the CDR3 reads CASSLAVQGTGEKLFF. The sequenced part of the CDR3 DNA is TGCGCCAGCAGCTTGGCGGTACAGGGGACGGGTGAAAAA.

On this clone itself: The read is 3 residues too short to cover the CDR3 end, so that end is filled in from the germline J gene. The sample carries other DNA sequences with the same CDR3. The chain couples TRBV10-3 to TRBJ1-2; 7 positions match TRBD1. Trimming took 6 bases from V and 2 from J; bases not matched to a gene: 3. Per germline, CDR1 ENHRY and CDR2 SYGVKD. The CDR3 runs 13 residues. The CDR3 bases that were read are TGTGCCATCAGCGCGGGACAGAACTATGGC. Protein sequence: CAISAGQNYG. The whole CDR3 sequence reads CAISAGQNYGYTF.

A note on this clone: Read sequence stops 3 residues before the CDR3 end, and the germline J gene provides the missing end. V is TRBV13 and J is TRBJ2-2; TRBD2 agrees at 11 bases. The CDR3 is 16 amino acids. Germline trimming cut 6 bases from V and 3 bases from J; bases unmatched to any gene: 6. Germline V gene lookup returns CDR1 PRHDT and CDR2 FYEKMQ (reference sequence). CDR3 sequence: CASRPTSGGDTGELFF. The part of the CDR3 DNA that was read is TGTGCCAGCAGACCTACTAGCGGGGGAGACACCGGGGAG.

In the case of this clone: The read gets to within 3 residues of the CDR3 end, and the germline J gene fills in the rest. The chain couples TRBV19 to TRBJ2-4, with TRBD1 identical over 12 bases. CDR1 and CDR2 (germline): LNHDA, SQIVND (reference sequence). CDR3 length: 15 residues. The CDR3 loop is CASTPGTGGGYGQYF. CDR3 DNA (partial): TGTGCCAGTACCCCCGGGACAGGGGGCGGCTATGGT.

On this clone itself: From the germline J gene comes the end of the CDR3, since the read stops 3 residues before it. The rearrangement links TRBV20-1 to TRBJ1-1, with TRBD1 matching 8 bases. The germline gives CDR1 DFQATT, CDR2 SNEGSKA (reference sequence). CDR3 size: 14 residues. The V segment lost 3 bases and the J segment 4 bases; nucleotides outside the gene matches: 7. CDR3 DNA, as far as it was read: TGCAGTGCTAGGCACGAGACAGGGGCCACTGAA. Protein product: CSARHETGATE. The whole CDR3 protein is CSARHETGATEAFF.

With regard to this clone: Read sequence stops 3 residues before the CDR3 end, and the germline J gene provides the missing end. V usage is TRBV5-5 and J usage is TRBJ1-1; no clear D. Germline loops: CDR1 SGHKS, CDR2 YYEKEE (reference sequence). The CDR3 consists of 14 residues. V dropped 4 bases and J dropped 2 bases, with 12 bases sitting between them. CDR3 DNA (partial): TGTGCCAGCAGCCTGACACTTTATAACACTGAA. It specifies CASSLTLYNTE. The whole CDR3 sequence reads CASSLTLYNTEAFF.

A note on this clone: The read comes to an end 3 residues before the CDR3 does, leaving the germline J gene to fill in the end. The V call is TRBV12-3 or TRBV12-4, the J call TRBJ2-4; TRBD1 is a possible D gene (6 bases). The V end lost 1 base, the J end lost 6 bases, and 10 bases lay between the germline ends. CDR3 size: 14 residues. The CDR3 protein is CASSLGGRGNIQYF. CDR3 DNA, as far as it was read: TGTGCCAGCAGTTTAGGGGGGCGTGGAAACATT.

Comment on this clone: The DNA ends 3 residues before the CDR3 does, and the rest of the CDR3 is filled in from the germline J gene. V and J are TRBV7-2 and TRBJ1-1, with D possibly being TRBD1 (5 bases). Trimming left V 5 bases short and J 3 bases short, with 13 bases between. Germline lookup yields CDR1 SGHTA and CDR2 FQGNSA. The CDR3 sequence is 14 residues long. This chain's CDR3 is CASSTPGGYTEAFF. CDR3 bases read: TGTGCCAGCAGCACCCCCGGGGGGTACACTGAA.

Regarding this clone: The DNA ends 3 residues before the CDR3 does, and the rest of the CDR3 is filled in from the germline J gene. The chain recombines TRBV7-6 with TRBJ2-1, with D possibly being TRBD2 (5 bases). Germline V gene data show CDR1 as SGHVS and CDR2 as FNYEAQ. The CDR3 totals 17 residues. The V end was cut by 2 bases, the J end by 0 bases, with 14 bases between. The CDR3 sequence is CASSLSGGRSSYNEQFF. The DNA read from the CDR3 is TGTGCCAGCAGCTTAAGCGGAGGCAGGAGCTCCTACAATGAG.

On this clone itself: The sequence runs out 3 residues before the end of the CDR3; the remainder is reconstructed from the germline J gene. V is TRBV2 and J is TRBJ2-7; 8 bases are a match to TRBD1. Trimming at V came to 1 base and at J to 5 bases, leaving 4 bases not matched to a gene. Germline V lookup: CDR1 SNHLY, CDR2 FYNNEI. This CDR3 is built from 14 residues. CDR3 DNA, as far as it was read: TGTGCCAGCAGTGAAGGGACAGGGCGCGACGAG. Translation gives CASSEGTGRDE. The full CDR3 reads CASSEGTGRDEQYF.

About this clone itself: The CDR3 end lies 3 residues beyond the end of the read and is filled in from the germline J gene. The V gene is TRBV20-1, the J gene TRBJ2-1; 16 bases fit TRBD2. In germline, CDR1 is DFQATT, CDR2 SNEGSKA (reference sequence). This CDR3 is built from 16 residues. The V segment lost 3 bases and the J segment 6 bases; nucleotides outside the gene matches: 5. The CDR3 here is CSASPGTSGRANEQFF. CDR3 DNA, as far as it was read: TGCAGTGCTAGCCCAGGGACTAGCGGGAGGGCCAATGAG.

A word on this clone: The missing CDR3 end, 3 residues past where the read stops, is filled in from the germline J gene. The gene calls are TRBV19 and TRBJ2-5; tentative D call: TRBD2 (5 bases). Trimming removed 4 bases at V and 4 bases at J, with 16 bases between. Germline values: CDR1 LNHDA, CDR2 SQIVND (reference sequence). The length of the CDR3 is 15 residues. This chain's CDR3 is CASSNPRLPGETQYF. The part of the CDR3 DNA that was read is TGTGCCAGTAGTAACCCCCGACTACCCGGAGAGACC. Full variable domain (remainder filled in from reference TRBV19 and TRBJ2-5): DGGITQSPKYLFRKEGQNVTLSCEQNLNHDAMYWYRQDPGQGLRLIYYSQIVNDFQKGDIAEGYSVSREKKESFPLTVTSAQKNPTAFYLCASSNPRLPGETQYFGPGTRLLVL.

This chain's CDR3 is CASTRGNQPQHF. The sequenced CDR3 bases are TGTGCCAGCACCCGGGGGAATCAGCCC. The rearrangement uses TRBV28 and TRBJ1-5; possibly TRBD1 for D (5 bases). Read coverage stops 3 residues before the CDR3 terminus; the germline J gene supplies the remainder. CDR3 length equals 12 residues. Germline CDR1 is MDHEN and CDR2 is SYDVKM. Trimming shortened V by 7 bases and J by 4 bases, and 8 bases separated the two germline ends.

Regarding this clone: The read ends 3 residues before the CDR3 terminus; that terminus is restored from the germline J gene. This chain connects TRBV5-6 to TRBJ2-7; TRBD1 aligns across 10 bases. Germline V gene sequence: CDR1 SGHDT, CDR2 YYEEEE. With V trimmed by 4 bases and J by 5 bases, 6 bases remained unmatched. The CDR3 runs to 14 residues. CDR3 DNA, as far as it was read: TGTGCCAGCAGCGCCCCCGGGACAGGGGACGAG. Translating gives CASSAPGTGDE. The whole CDR3 region reads CASSAPGTGDEQYF.

Regarding this clone: The CDR3 extends 3 residues past the end of the read, so its final part is completed from the germline J gene. V is TRBV30 and J is TRBJ2-6; 8 nucleotides align to TRBD1. The V gene end was trimmed by 8 bases and the J gene end by 1 base; junction bases not matched to a gene: 7. This CDR3 has 15 residues. Germline-derived CDR1 and CDR2 are GTSNPN and SVGIG (reference sequence). CDR3 region: CALGQGASGANVLTF. Incomplete CDR3 DNA: TGTGCCCTAGGGCAGGGGGCTTCTGGGGCCAACGTC. The full variable domain, in which reference TRBV30 and TRBJ2-6 provide the parts outside the CDR3, is SQTIHQWPATLVQPVGSPLSLECTVEGTSNPNLYWYRQAAGRGLQLLFYSVGIGQISSEVPQNLSASRPQDRQFILSSKKLLLSDSGFYLCALGQGASGANVLTFGAGSRLTVL.

As concerns this clone: The CDR3 end is not reached by the read, which stops 3 residues before it; the germline J gene fills it in. This chain connects TRBV5-1 to TRBJ1-4, with TRBD1 matching over 8 bases. CDR3 length equals 17 residues. Germline V gene sequence: CDR1 SGHRS, CDR2 YFSETQ. The trim removed 4 bases at V and 6 bases at J, leaving 14 bases unmatched. CDR3 amino acids: CASSPGQGGPSDEKLFF. The DNA read from the CDR3 is TGCGCCAGCAGCCCAGGACAGGGCGGGCCTTCTGATGAAAAA.

Note on this clone: Read sequence stops 3 residues before the CDR3 end, and the germline J gene provides the missing end. The sample holds other DNA sequences that translate to the same CDR3. The chain carries TRBV18 and TRBJ1-6; 7 nucleotides agree with TRBD1. Trimming took 6 bases from V and 8 from J; bases not matched to a gene: 10. Germline V gene sequence: CDR1 KGHSH, CDR2 LQKENI. The CDR3 extends over 15 amino acids. The CDR3 loop is CASSHRDRPYSPLHF. Partial CDR3 DNA: TGTGCCAGCTCTCACCGGGACAGACCCTATTCACCC.